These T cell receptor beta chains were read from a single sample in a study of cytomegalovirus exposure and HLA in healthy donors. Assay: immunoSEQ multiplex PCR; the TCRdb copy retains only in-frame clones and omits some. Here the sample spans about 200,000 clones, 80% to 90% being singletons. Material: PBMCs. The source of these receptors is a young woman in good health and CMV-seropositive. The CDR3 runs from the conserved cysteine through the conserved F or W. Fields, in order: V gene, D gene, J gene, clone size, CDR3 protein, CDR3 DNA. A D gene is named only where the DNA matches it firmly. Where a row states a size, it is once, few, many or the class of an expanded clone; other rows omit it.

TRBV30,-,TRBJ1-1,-,CAWTPPRGANTEAFF,TGTGCCTGGACCCCCCCTCGGGGGGCCAACACTGAAGCTTTCTTT
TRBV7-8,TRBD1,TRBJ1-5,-,CASSLDRGLYSNQPQHF,TGTGCCAGCAGCTTAGACAGGGGGCTCTATAGCAATCAGCCCCAGCATTTT
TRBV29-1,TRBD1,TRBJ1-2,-,CSVSQGEYYGYTF,TGCAGCGTTTCCCAGGGGGAATACTATGGCTACACCTTC
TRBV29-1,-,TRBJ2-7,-,CSVEYRRDNEQYF,TGCAGCGTTGAGTACAGGCGTGACAACGAGCAGTACTTC
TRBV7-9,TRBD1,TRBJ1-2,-,CASSRTGEAYTF,TGTGCCAGCAGCCGGACAGGAGAGGCCTACACCTTC
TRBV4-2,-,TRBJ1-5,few,CASSQGSEHHSNQPQHF,TGTGCCAGCAGCCAAGGGTCAGAACACCATAGCAATCAGCCCCAGCATTTT
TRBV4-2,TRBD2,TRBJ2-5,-,CASSQGGRVETQYF,TGTGCCAGCAGCCAAGGAGGGAGGGTTGAGACCCAGTACTTC
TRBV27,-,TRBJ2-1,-,CASSLLGWADSAGDNEQFF,TGTGCCAGCAGTTTATTAGGTTGGGCTGACTCGGCAGGGGACAATGAGCAGTTCTTC
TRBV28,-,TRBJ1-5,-,CASSFITRGDHQPQHF,TGTGCCAGCAGTTTTATTACGCGGGGGGATCATCAGCCCCAGCATTTT
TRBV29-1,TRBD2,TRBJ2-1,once,CSVGDLAGDAYNEQFF,TGCAGCGTTGGGGACTTAGCGGGAGACGCCTACAATGAGCAGTTCTTC
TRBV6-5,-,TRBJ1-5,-,CASSYDRNQPQHF,TGTGCCAGCAGTTACGATAGAAATCAGCCCCAGCATTTT
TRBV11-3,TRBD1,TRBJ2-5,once,CASSSGQQETQYF,TGTGCCAGCAGCTCGGGACAGCAAGAGACCCAGTACTTC
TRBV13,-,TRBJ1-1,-,CASSLSSGYGTEAFF,TGTGCCAGCAGCTTATCGTCAGGGTATGGCACTGAAGCTTTCTTT
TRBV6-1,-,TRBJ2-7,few,CASSIADSSYEQYF,TGTGCCAGCAGTATAGCGGATAGCTCCTACGAGCAGTACTTC
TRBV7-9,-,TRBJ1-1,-,CASSLQTGTEAFF,TGTGCCAGCAGCCTACAGACAGGCACTGAAGCTTTCTTT
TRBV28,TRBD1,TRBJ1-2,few,CATHPRDRGHGYTF,TGTGCCACCCATCCCCGGGACAGGGGTCATGGCTACACCTTC
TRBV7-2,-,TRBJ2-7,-,CASSSDSPYEQYF,TGTGCCAGCAGTTCGGACTCCCCCTACGAGCAGTACTTC
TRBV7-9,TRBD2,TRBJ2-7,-,CASSSGWGAGAYEQYF,TGTGCCAGCAGCTCCGGCTGGGGAGCGGGGGCCTACGAGCAGTACTTC
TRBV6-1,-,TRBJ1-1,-,CASSEPQGYTEAFF,TGTGCCAGCAGTGAACCACAGGGTTACACTGAAGCTTTCTTT
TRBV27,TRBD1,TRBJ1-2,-,CASSFNSPGQGNYGYTF,TGTGCCAGCAGCTTCAATAGTCCGGGACAGGGAAACTATGGCTACACCTTC
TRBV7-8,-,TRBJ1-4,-,CASSLTVTNEKLFF,TGTGCCAGCAGCTTGACAGTAACTAATGAAAAACTGTTTTTT
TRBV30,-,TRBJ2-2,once,CAWGQKNTGELFF,TGTGCCTGGGGACAGAAGAACACCGGGGAGCTGTTTTTT
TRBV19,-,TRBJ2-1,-,CASSIGLSTHNEQFF,TGTGCCAGTAGTATAGGCTTAAGCACCCACAATGAGCAGTTCTTC
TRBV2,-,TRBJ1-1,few,CASSEGRGTEAFF,TGTGCCAGCAGTGAAGGCAGGGGAACTGAAGCTTTCTTT
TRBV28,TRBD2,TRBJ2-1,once,CASSSLAGGVYNEQFF,TGTGCCAGCAGCTCACTAGCGGGAGGGGTATACAATGAGCAGTTCTTC
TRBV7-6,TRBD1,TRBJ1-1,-,CASSSSGTGTFF,TGTGCCAGCAGCTCTTCCGGGACAGGAACTTTCTTT
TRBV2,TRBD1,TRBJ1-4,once,CASSLTGGSEKLFF,TGTGCCAGCAGCTTGACAGGGGGATCTGAAAAACTGTTTTTT